This TCR beta chain was identified during a study of beta chain features in type 1 diabetes. For this clone: Its antigen remains unidentified.

General study results and limits: A cDNA-based sequencing approach could over-represent cells with high TCR expression. PCR might favor shorter templates, equally in patients and controls. In every one of the four CD4+ subsets, TCRB CDR3s were moderately but significantly shorter in Type 1 diabetes patients.

This CDR3 has 14 amino acids. From germline, CDR1 is LNHDA and CDR2 SQIVND (reference sequence). Germline trimming cut 4 bases from V and 5 bases from J; bases unmatched to any gene: 4. Sequencing targeted expressed TCRB transcripts, as all isolated RNA had been reverse transcribed. Sequencing used immunoSEQ multiplex PCR; TCRdb keeps in-frame clones, though not all of them. The sample holds approximately 600,000 clones; about an eighth are singletons and the top ten take more than 0.1%. This TCR came from a young man with type 1 diabetes. The sample taken for sequencing was naive CD4+ T cells from blood. The chain carries TRBV19 and TRBJ2-2; 7 positions match TRBD1. The CDR3 DNA follows: TGTGCCAGTAGTAAGGGACAGCGTACCGGGGAGCTGTTTTTT. It yields the protein CASSKGQRTGELFF.